This T cell receptor beta chain was captured in a study of blood T cell repertoires in COVID-19. The table came from immunoSEQ multiplex PCR; TCRdb's copy has only in-frame clones and leaves some out. Of approximately 130,000 clones in the sample, 84% were seen once. V was shortened by 1 base and J by 1 base, with 10 bases between the two germline ends. CDR1 SGHTA and CDR2 FQGNSA come from the germline V gene. CDR3 size: 15 residues. The chain has TRBV7-2 and TRBJ1-1; the D is unclear. The sample consisted of peripheral blood. The TCR originated in a human donor in a cohort sampled during active COVID-19. CDR3 residues: CASSLDGGSNTEAFF. CDR3 sequence (DNA): TGTGCCAGCAGCTTAGATGGAGGGTCGAACACTGAAGCTTTCTTT. Using reference TRBV7-2 and TRBJ1-1 for the parts outside the CDR3, the full variable domain is GAGVSQSPSNKVTEKGKDVELRCDPISGHTALYWYRQSLGQGLEFLIYFQGNSAPDKSGLPSDRFSAERTGGSVSTLTIQRTQQEDSAVYLCASSLDGGSNTEAFFGQGTRLTVV.